This T cell receptor (beta chain) derives from a study of naive and memory T cell subsets. Study-wide results and caveats: This RNA-based method may be sensitive to activation-related transcript changes.

Ten or more counts support this clonotype. The antigen is unknown. Deletions cut 7 bases from V and 0 bases from J, with 11 bases between. The V gene's germline CDR1 is SGHTA and CDR2 FQGNSA. The CDR3 loop spans 14 amino acids. An oligonucleotide containing a UMI was ligated to the 3' end of TCR cDNA. Adult healthy volunteers gave 2.5 ml peripheral blood for whole-blood RNA. Unsorted total RNA, roughly 1 to 1,100 ng, was DNase treated before reverse transcription. The SP2 primer and nested alpha and beta constant region primers amplified ligated cDNA in four rounds. Reverse transcription of blood and skin TCR RNA was primed at alpha and beta constant regions. Each CDR3 protein is one row after TCRdb ran MiXCR on the 5' RACE reads. Found here are about 62,000 distinct CDR3 sequences, around 8% of them singletons; the top ten hold 15% to 20%.

The J gene is TRBJ2-3, the V gene TRBV7-2, with D tentatively TRBD2 (5 bases). The TCR sequence derives from a female donor in good health. The CDR3 reads CASIRGLSTDTQYF. DNA of the CDR3: TGTGCCAGCATACGGGGTTTAAGCACAGATACGCAGTATTTT.